The 20 T cell receptor beta chains reported below all come from one sample, sequenced in a study of shared clonotypes between healthy human individuals (TCRdb year 2020). Library preparation used the immunoSEQ multiplex PCR assay. Drawn from immuneACCESS, this table holds only the in-frame rearrangements with V and J called that TCRdb kept. Clones are partly lost; checked studies trace under half to an unresolved V gene and leave the rest unexplained. Present in this sample are approximately 460,000 clones, roughly three quarters of which were seen just once. The ten top clones hold around 12% of the sample. Sequencing was carried out using PBMCs. These receptors were collected from a woman in her thirties or forties in good health. Some clones in this sample may be carry-over from other donors' samples.

This clone was seen just once. This likely came from a read error, as a far larger clone is one base away. The V gene is TRBV25-1, the J gene TRBJ1-5; no definite D call. Germline V gene sequence: CDR1 MGHDK, CDR2 SYGVNS. The CDR3 length is 14 residues. The CDR3 loop is CASSVTHSNQLQHF. The CDR3 DNA follows: TGTGCCAGCAGTGTGACACATAGCAATCAGCTCCAGCATTTT.

CDR3 sequence: CASSLGRGSVYNEQFF. The CDR3 region has the DNA TGCGCCAGCAGCTTGGGGCGCGGGAGCGTCTACAATGAGCAGTTCTTC. This rearrangement joins TRBV5-1 to TRBJ2-1; TRBD2 matches at 7 bases. CDR3 length: 16 residues. CDR1 and CDR2 from the germline V gene are SGHRS and YFSETQ. The V segment lost 0 bases and the J segment 3 bases; nucleotides outside the gene matches: 6.

On this clone itself: A far larger clone is off by one base, so a read error is likely. The chain employs TRBV28 and TRBJ2-7; perhaps D is TRBD1 or TRBD2 (6 bases each). Germline CDR1 MDHEN, CDR2 SYDVKM. V lost 8 bases and J 13 bases, leaving 27 bases between the germline ends. The CDR3 runs 14 residues. The CDR3 nucleotides are TGTGCCAGCGCCCCCCAGTCGGCGGGACAACAATCTTACTTC. This encodes CASAPQSAGQQSYF. The full variable domain, rest sourced from reference TRBV28 and TRBJ2-7, is DVKVTQSSRYLVKRTGEKVFLECVQDMDHENMFWYRQDPGLGLRLIYFSYDVKMKEKGDIPEGYSVSREKKERFSLILESASTNQTSMYLCASAPQSAGQQSYFGPGTRLTVT.

The chain recombines TRBV18 with TRBJ2-7; TRBD1 aligns across 7 bases. The CDR3 totals 12 residues. Germline CDR1 and CDR2: KGHSH and LQKENI. V trimming: 5 bases; J trimming: 5 bases; junction bases outside the gene matches: 3. CDR3 in amino acids: CASSYRGDEQYF. As DNA, the CDR3 is TGTGCCAGCTCATACAGGGGAGACGAGCAGTACTTC.

The chain couples TRBV2 to TRBJ2-7, with 9 positions matching TRBD1. The CDR3 runs to 14 residues. The germline gives CDR1 SNHLY, CDR2 FYNNEI. The J segment lost 4 bases and the V segment lost 6 bases, leaving 7 bases of the junction unmatched. CDR3: CASRPGTGSYEQYF. The CDR3, as DNA: TGTGCCAGCAGGCCCGGGACAGGGTCTTACGAGCAGTACTTC.

The chain carries TRBV5-1 and TRBJ2-1; 7 bases are shared with TRBD2. Trimming took 0 bases from V and 4 from J; bases not matched to a gene: 4. Germline CDR1 and CDR2: SGHRS and YFSETQ. The CDR3 sequence is 15 residues long. For the CDR3, the DNA is TGCGCCAGCAGCTTGGATGCGGGAGCTTACAATGAGCAGTTCTTC. It codes for CASSLDAGAYNEQFF.

This clone was seen a handful of times. This rearrangement joins TRBV9 to TRBJ2-1; 14 bases agree with TRBD2. CDR3 size: 17 residues. From germline, CDR1 is SGDLS and CDR2 YYNGEE. Trimming took 2 bases from V and 7 from J; bases not matched to a gene: 8. CDR3 sequence (DNA): TGTGCCAGCAGCGTTGTGTCGGGACTAGCGGGAGTGAATGAGCAGTTCTTC. Translating it yields CASSVVSGLAGVNEQFF.

As for this clone: A much larger clone sits a single nucleotide away, making a read error possible. This chain joins TRBV28 and TRBJ2-2, with D perhaps matching TRBD2 (5 bases). Germline CDR1 reads MDHEN; CDR2 reads SYDVKM. The CDR3 totals 15 residues. This chain's CDR3 is CAGSFPPRATGELFF. The CDR3 DNA reads TGTGCCGGCAGTTTCCCGCCGAGGGCCACCGGGGAGCTGTTTTTT.

Ten or more counts support this clone. V gene TRBV5-1 combines with J gene TRBJ2-7; TRBD1 matches 8 bases. This CDR3 has 15 amino acids. Losses at the gene ends were 1 base for V and 4 bases for J; bases not matched to a gene: 7. Germline CDR1 reads SGHRS; CDR2 reads YFSETQ. Here the CDR3 reads CASSLTDRVEYEQYF. CDR3 sequence (DNA): TGCGCCAGCAGCTTGACGGACAGGGTCGAATACGAGCAGTACTTC. The variable domain in full, completed from reference TRBV5-1 and TRBJ2-7, reads KAGVTQTPRYLIKTRGQQVTLSCSPISGHRSVSWYQQTPGQGLQFLFEYFSETQRNKGNFPGRFSGRQFSNSRSEMNVSTLELGDSALYLCASSLTDRVEYEQYFGPGTRLTVT.

In this sample, this clone turned up a few times. This sequence joins TRBV19 and TRBJ1-1; D is perhaps TRBD1 (6 bases). The CDR3 runs to 11 residues. Trimming took off 6 bases at V and 5 bases at J, with 7 bases between the two ends. CDR1 is LNHDA, CDR2 SQIVND, per germline (reference sequence). In DNA form, the CDR3 reads TGTGCCAGTAGGGACAGAACTGAAGCTTTCTTT. Its translation: CASRDRTEAFF.

Comments on this clone: The sample contains more than one DNA sequence encoding this CDR3. V is TRBV10-3 and J is TRBJ1-5; a possible D gene is TRBD1 (5 bases). V gave up 0 bases and J gave up 6 bases, with 6 bases separating them. The CDR3 has 13 amino acids. Germline-derived CDR1 and CDR2 are ENHRY and SYGVKD. The CDR3 DNA is TGTGCCATCAGTGAGTCGGGGGGTCAGCCCCAGCATTTT. Amino acids: CAISESGGQPQHF.

This clone was observed once. This chain connects TRBV29-1 to TRBJ2-1; no clear D. CDR3 length equals 13 residues. Germline V gene lookup returns CDR1 SQVTM and CDR2 ANQGSEA. With 6 bases removed from V and 5 bases from J, the gap between germline ends came to 14 bases. CDR3 in DNA: TGCAGCGTCGGTACCCCCCGGGACAATGAGCAGTTCTTC. This translates into CSVGTPRDNEQFF.

This clone showed up many times. This sample also contains other DNA sequences that code for the same CDR3. This chain uses TRBV9 with TRBJ2-1; 9 bases map to TRBD2. The ends lost 0 bases at V and 7 bases at J; junction bases unmatched: 5. CDR1 is SGDLS and CDR2 is YYNGEE in the germline V gene. CDR3 size: 15 residues. The CDR3 sequence is CASSVEGGRGNEQFF. In DNA, the CDR3 is TGTGCCAGCAGCGTAGAGGGCGGGAGGGGAAATGAGCAGTTCTTC.

The chain couples TRBV7-2 to TRBJ1-2; no clear D. This CDR3 spans 15 amino acids. Between the trimmed V and J ends, which lost 7 bases and 5 bases, there was a span of 20 bases. Germline V lookup: CDR1 SGHTA, CDR2 FQGNSA. The CDR3 protein is CASNQPFLRWYGYTF. The CDR3, as DNA: TGTGCCAGCAACCAACCCTTCCTGCGTTGGTATGGCTACACCTTC. Variable domain in full (rest from reference TRBV7-2 and TRBJ1-2): GAGVSQSPSNKVTEKGKDVELRCDPISGHTALYWYRQSLGQGLEFLIYFQGNSAPDKSGLPSDRFSAERTGGSVSTLTIQRTQQEDSAVYLCASNQPFLRWYGYTFGSGTRLTVV.

The genes are TRBV9 and TRBJ1-4; TRBD1 might be the D (5 bases). This CDR3 is 16 amino acids long. V was cut by 4 bases and J by 7 bases, with 20 bases left in between. Per germline, CDR1 SGDLS and CDR2 YYNGEE. The chain's CDR3 is CASSPGTPGLGEKLFF. In DNA, the CDR3 is TGTGCCAGCAGCCCCGGGACCCCCGGTTTAGGTGAAAAACTGTTTTTT.

CDR3 in amino acids: CAWTGGSNEKLFF. In DNA, the CDR3 is TGTGCCTGGACAGGGGGATCTAATGAAAAACTGTTTTTT. The V gene is TRBV30, the J gene TRBJ1-4; TRBD1 matches 7 bases. Germline values: CDR1 GTSNPN, CDR2 SVGIG (reference sequence). There are 13 residues in the CDR3. The junction had 2 bases not matched to a gene; V was cut back by 4 bases and J by 3 bases.

The J gene is TRBJ2-1, the V gene TRBV28; 9 bases fit TRBD2. Unmatched junction bases numbered 10, after V lost 7 bases and J lost 12 bases. Germline lookup yields CDR1 MDHEN and CDR2 SYDVKM. The CDR3 loop spans 13 amino acids. CDR3: CASTPAGTSRQFF. The CDR3, as DNA: TGTGCCAGCACCCCGGCAGGGACTAGCCGGCAGTTCTTC.

This chain joins TRBV6-5 and TRBJ2-3; TRBD1 is a possible D gene (5 bases). Germline CDR1 and CDR2: MNHEY and SVGAGI. The germline V and J ends were trimmed by 5 bases and 2 bases, with 11 bases remaining between them. CDR3 length equals 14 residues. CDR3 protein: CASSRTGYTDTQYF. As DNA, the CDR3 is TGTGCCAGCAGTCGCACAGGATACACAGATACGCAGTATTTT.

This clone was picked up one time. This chain connects TRBV25-1 to TRBJ2-3; D possibly corresponds to TRBD1 (5 bases). Trimming shortened V by 6 bases and J by 2 bases, and 9 bases separated the two germline ends. This CDR3 contains 13 residues. From germline, CDR1 is MGHDK and CDR2 SYGVNS. CDR3 DNA: TGTGCCAGCAGCCAGACAGACACAGATACGCAGTATTTT. Its translation is CASSQTDTDTQYF.

The table lists this clone with a few counts. This likely traces to a read error, being one base from a far larger clone. This chain connects TRBV29-1 to TRBJ2-4; 7 positions agree with TRBD1. The CDR3 is 12 amino acids. Germline CDR1 is SQVTM and CDR2 is ANQGSEA. V was pared by 1 base and J by 9 bases, with 3 bases of the junction left unmatched. The CDR3 DNA reads as TGCAGCGTTGAAGGGGACAGAAGCATTCAGTACTTC. This codes for CSVEGDRSIQYF.